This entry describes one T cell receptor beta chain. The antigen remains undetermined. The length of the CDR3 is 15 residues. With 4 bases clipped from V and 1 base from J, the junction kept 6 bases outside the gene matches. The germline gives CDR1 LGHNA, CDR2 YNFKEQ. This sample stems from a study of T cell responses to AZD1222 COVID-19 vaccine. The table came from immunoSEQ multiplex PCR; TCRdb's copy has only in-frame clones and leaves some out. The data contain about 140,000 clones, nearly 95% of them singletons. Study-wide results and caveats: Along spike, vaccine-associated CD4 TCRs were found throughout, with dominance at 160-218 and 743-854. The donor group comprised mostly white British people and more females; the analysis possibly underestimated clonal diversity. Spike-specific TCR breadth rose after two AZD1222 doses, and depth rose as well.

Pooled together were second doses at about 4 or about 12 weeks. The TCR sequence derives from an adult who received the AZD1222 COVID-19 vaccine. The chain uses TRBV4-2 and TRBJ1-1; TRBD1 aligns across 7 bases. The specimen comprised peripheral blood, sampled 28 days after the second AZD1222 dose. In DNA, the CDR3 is TGTGCCAGCAGCCCCGAGGACAGGCAGAACACTGAAGCTTTCTTT. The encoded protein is CASSPEDRQNTEAFF.